One sample yielded the 7 T cell receptor beta chains listed below, sequenced in a study of shared clonotypes between healthy human individuals. The data were produced by immunoSEQ multiplex PCR, yet TCRdb's version contains in-frame clones alone and is incomplete. This sample carries roughly 2.5 million clones, over 85% of them seen once, and the ten largest clones take 0.11% to 0.15%. Specimen: naive CD4+ T cells sorted from blood. Sample subset: CD45RA+ positively selected. Receptor source: a man between 18 and 29 years old in good health.

The V and J genes are TRBV30 and TRBJ2-5; 7 nucleotides agree with TRBD1. The J call is doubtful: the DNA matches TRBJ2-7 better. From germline, CDR1 is GTSNPN and CDR2 SVGIG (reference sequence). The CDR3 runs 13 residues. The CDR3 sequence: CAWNRDRPYEQYF. The DNA for the CDR3 is TGTGCCTGGAACCGGGACAGACCTTACGAGCAGTACTTC.

This clone was picked up one time. At the DNA level, this CDR3 is encoded by other sequences in the same sample as well. This chain joins TRBV30 and TRBJ2-5; 8 nucleotides match TRBD2. Germline CDR1 GTSNPN, CDR2 SVGIG (reference sequence). V lost 5 bases, J lost 1 base, and 9 bases stayed unmatched. This CDR3 region has 15 residues. The chain's CDR3 is CAWSPRGGPQETQYF. As DNA, the CDR3 is TGTGCCTGGTCCCCCCGCGGGGGGCCCCAAGAGACCCAGTACTTC.

This chain connects TRBV28 to TRBJ2-7, with D possibly TRBD1 on 6 matching bases. Germline V gene data show CDR1 as MDHEN and CDR2 as SYDVKM. Trimming took off 8 bases at V and 0 bases at J, with 11 bases between the two ends. The CDR3 has 13 residues. The chain's CDR3 is CASDDRFSYEQYF. Written as DNA, the CDR3 is TGTGCCAGCGATGACAGGTTCTCCTACGAGCAGTACTTC.

CDR3 coding DNA: TGTGCCAGCAGCAAGGCGGGACAGCCGTTATATGGCTACACCTTC. Translated: CASSKAGQPLYGYTF. This rearrangement joins TRBV21-1 to TRBJ1-2; no DNA check was done on the table's D call, TRBD1. TRBV21-1 is a recognized pseudogene. This CDR3 has 15 residues.

The chain employs TRBV10-3 and TRBJ2-5; 7 positions match TRBD1. Germline CDR1 is ENHRY and CDR2 is SYGVKD. Trimming cost V 0 bases and J 3 bases; bases outside gene matches: 13. CDR3 size: 18 residues. This CDR3 is CAISESPLPGQPKETQYF. Here the CDR3 DNA reads TGTGCCATCAGTGAGTCTCCCCTGCCGGGACAGCCAAAAGAGACCCAGTACTTC.

The CDR3 coding sequence is TGTGCCAGCAGCCAATTAAGCGGGAGAAGCACAGATACGCAGTATTTT. Protein: CASSQLSGRSTDTQYF. The gene calls are TRBV14 and TRBJ2-3; 8 positions match TRBD2. CDR3 length: 16 amino acids. The V gene end was trimmed by 2 bases and the J gene end by 0 bases; junction bases not matched to a gene: 4. CDR1 and CDR2 from the germline V gene are SGHDN and FVKESK.

This sequence joins TRBV13 and TRBJ1-2; the match to TRBD1 covers 10 bases. Germline V CDR1 and CDR2: PRHDT, FYEKMQ (reference sequence). The CDR3 has 15 amino acids. The junction had 4 bases not matched to a gene; V was cut back by 3 bases and J by 3 bases. CDR3 in amino acids: CASSFWDRGHYGYTF. In DNA, the CDR3 is TGTGCCAGCAGCTTCTGGGACAGGGGACACTATGGCTACACCTTC.